The 5 T cell receptor beta chains below were found in one sample sequenced in a study of monozygotic twins with inflammatory bowel disease. TCRdb reanalyzed the 5' RACE reads, giving one entry per CDR3 protein sequence and no DNA. This sample's clone table lists approximately 400,000 distinct CDR3 sequences. Specimen: blood. The origin of the receptors is a human donor with ulcerative colitis or Crohn's disease, or a healthy co-twin of an affected twin (not recorded which).

This rearrangement joins TRBV2 to TRBJ1-3; the D gene TCRdb calls, TRBD1, cannot be checked with no DNA. The germline gives CDR1 SNHLY, CDR2 FYNNEI. The CDR3 covers 15 residues. This CDR3 reads CASSEAPGSGNTIYF.

V and J are TRBV11-2 and TRBJ2-3; TCRdb picks TRBD2, but there is no DNA to check that call. Germline CDR1 SGHAT, CDR2 FQNNGV. The CDR3 has 18 residues. The chain's CDR3 is CASSLVGPSGSNTDTQYF.

The V gene is TRBV7-2, the J gene TRBJ2-1; as DNA is missing, the TRBD1 call by TCRdb cannot be tested. The CDR3 spans 15 residues. CDR1 is SGHTA, CDR2 FQGNSA, per germline. CDR3: CASSHGGGSPNEQFF.

This chain uses TRBV20-1 with TRBJ1-1; TCRdb designates TRBD1, a call that cannot be tested without DNA. Germline loops: CDR1 DFQATT, CDR2 SNEGSKA (reference sequence). The CDR3 is made up of 15 amino acids. CDR3 amino acids: CSARDGTEMNTEAFF.

The V and J genes are TRBV5-1 and TRBJ1-2; TCRdb picks TRBD1, but there is no DNA to check that call. Germline V gene lookup returns CDR1 SGHRS and CDR2 YFSETQ. CDR3 length: 16 amino acids. The CDR3 sequence: CASSLGSGQGNYGYTF.